The clone carrying this TCR beta chain was picked up many times. Stated time point: newly diagnosed GD, antithyroid drugs for less than 3 months. After RNA was extracted from PBMCs, the TCR library was made from it. The data derive from a study of regulatory T cells in long-lasting Graves disease. The V gene lost 6 bases and the J gene lost 0 bases, with 14 bases spanning the gap. The CDR3 extends over 15 amino acids. For TCR beta, libraries came from iRepertoire HTBI primers and Arm-PCR of CDR3 regions. MiXCR was run by TCRdb on the multiplex PCR reads, yielding one entry per CDR3 protein. The sample includes hundreds of thousands of distinct CDR3 sequences, approximately 15% seen only once; the top ten take about 9.1%. This sample also appeared in a second study, on T cells in Graves' hyperthyroidism and ophthalmopathy. According to that study: Lactation, pregnancy, other autoimmune disease or uncontrolled infection led to exclusion of patients. Diagnosis relied on clinical symptoms, serum thyroxine and TRAb, thyroid ultrasound and orbital computed tomography. The TCR CDR3 first-round RT-PCR relied on the HTBI primer set. Peripheral blood also featured most of the thyroid clonotypes expanded above 0.001.

Material: peripheral blood mononuclear cells (PBMCs), obtained at new diagnosis, from a patient treated with antithyroid drugs. The rearrangement uses TRBV12-3 or TRBV12-4 and TRBJ1-2, with a weak D call TRBD1 (6 bases). The clonotype was recovered from a man aged 30 to 45 with Graves disease. This chain's CDR3 is CASSPGHSTNYGYTF. CDR3 nucleotides: TGTGCCAGCAGCCCGGGACACTCTACTAACTATGGCTACACCTTC.